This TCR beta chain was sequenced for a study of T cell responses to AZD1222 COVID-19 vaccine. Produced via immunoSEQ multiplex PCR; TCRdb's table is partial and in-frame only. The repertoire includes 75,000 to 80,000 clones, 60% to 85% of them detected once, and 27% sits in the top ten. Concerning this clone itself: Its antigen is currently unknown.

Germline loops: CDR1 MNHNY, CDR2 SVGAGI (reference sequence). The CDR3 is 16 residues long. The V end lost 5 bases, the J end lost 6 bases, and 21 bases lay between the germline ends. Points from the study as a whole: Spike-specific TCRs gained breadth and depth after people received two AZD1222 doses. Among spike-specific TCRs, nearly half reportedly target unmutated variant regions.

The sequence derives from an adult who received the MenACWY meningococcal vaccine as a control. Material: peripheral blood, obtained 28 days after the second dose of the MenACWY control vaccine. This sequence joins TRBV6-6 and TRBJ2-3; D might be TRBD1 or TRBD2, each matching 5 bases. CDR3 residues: CASSLPLGEWGDTQYF. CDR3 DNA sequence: TGTGCCAGCAGTCTACCCCTGGGGGAGTGGGGTGATACGCAGTATTTT.